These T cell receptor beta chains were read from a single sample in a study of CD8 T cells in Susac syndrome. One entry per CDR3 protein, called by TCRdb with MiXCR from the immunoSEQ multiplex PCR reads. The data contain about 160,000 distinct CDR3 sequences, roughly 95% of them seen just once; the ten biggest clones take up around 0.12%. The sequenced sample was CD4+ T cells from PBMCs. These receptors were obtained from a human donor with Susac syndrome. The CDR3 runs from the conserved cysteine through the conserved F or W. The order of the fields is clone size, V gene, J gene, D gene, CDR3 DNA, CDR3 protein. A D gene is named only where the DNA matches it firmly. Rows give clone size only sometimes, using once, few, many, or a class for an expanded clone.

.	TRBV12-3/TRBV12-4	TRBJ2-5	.	TGTGCCAGCAGAGACCCCCCGCGAGAGACCCAGTACTTC	CASRDPPRETQYF
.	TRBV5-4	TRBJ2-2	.	TGTGCCAGCAGCTTCAGGGTTCCCGGCCCTAACACCGGGGAGCTGTTTTTT	CASSFRVPGPNTGELFF
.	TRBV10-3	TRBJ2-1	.	TGTGCCATCAGACGTTGGGCCCTCAACGATGAGCAGTTCTTC	CAIRRWALNDEQFF
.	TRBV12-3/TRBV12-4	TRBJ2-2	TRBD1	TGTGCCAGCAGTTCTAGGACAGGGGAAGTTACCGGGGAGCTGTTTTTT	CASSSRTGEVTGELFF
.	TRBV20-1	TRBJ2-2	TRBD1	TGCAGTGCTGGAGACAGGGGTCTGGAGCTGTTTTTT	CSAGDRGLELFF
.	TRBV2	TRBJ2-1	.	TGTGCCAGCAATCAGGGCCGGGAGACTCAGTTCTTC	CASNQGRETQFF
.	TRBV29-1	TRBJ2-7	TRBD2	TGCAGCGTTGTACCCGGACTAGCGGGAGTTGGCGGCGAGCAGTACTTC	CSVVPGLAGVGGEQYF
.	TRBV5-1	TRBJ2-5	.	TGCGCCAGCAGCTTCCCCGGGGAGACCCAGTACTTC	CASSFPGETQYF
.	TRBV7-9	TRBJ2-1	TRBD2	TGTGCCAGCAGCTCCCAGACTAGCGTTCTTCGTGAGCAGTTCTTC	CASSSQTSVLREQFF
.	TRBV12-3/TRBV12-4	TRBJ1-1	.	TGTGCCAGCAGTTTATTCGGGGGTGACACTGAAGCTTTCTTT	CASSLFGGDTEAFF
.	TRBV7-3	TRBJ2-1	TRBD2	TGTGCCAGCAGCTTATCCCCTAGCGGGGGTGAGCAGTTCTTC	CASSLSPSGGEQFF
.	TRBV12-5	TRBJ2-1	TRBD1	TGTGCTAGTGGTTTGGTAGGACAGGGGGTACAGTTCTTC	CASGLVGQGVQFF
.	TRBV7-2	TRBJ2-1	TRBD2	TGTGCCAGCAGCCCGGGGACTAGCGGTTGGGGCAATGAGCAGTTCTTC	CASSPGTSGWGNEQFF
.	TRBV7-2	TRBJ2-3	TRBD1	TGTGCCAGCAGGACCGACAGGGGGTACACAGATACGCAGTATTTT	CASRTDRGYTDTQYF
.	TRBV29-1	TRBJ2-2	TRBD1	TGCAGCGTTTACAGGGGTCCCGGGGAGCTGTTTTTT	CSVYRGPGELFF
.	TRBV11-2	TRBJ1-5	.	TGTGCCAGCAGCTTAGACTATGGAAAGCCCCAGCATTTT	CASSLDYGKPQHF
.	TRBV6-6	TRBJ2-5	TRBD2	TGTGCCACGGGGGGGCCCACCCAGTACTTC	CATGGPTQYF
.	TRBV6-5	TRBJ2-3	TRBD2	TGTGCCAGCAGCACCGGGACTAGGGCGCAGTATTTT	CASSTGTRAQYF
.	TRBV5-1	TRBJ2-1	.	TGCGCCAGCAGCTCCCCGGGAAATTACAATGAGCAGTTCTTC	CASSSPGNYNEQFF
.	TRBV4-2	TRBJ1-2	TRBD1	TGTGCCAGCAGCCAAGATCAGGGGGCGCCGGGTGGCTACACCTTC	CASSQDQGAPGGYTF
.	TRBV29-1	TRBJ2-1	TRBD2	TGCAGCGTTCGAGCGGGAGGGCCCCTGAATGAGCAGTTCTTC	CSVRAGGPLNEQFF
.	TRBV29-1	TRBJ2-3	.	TGCAGCTTTGCAGGGACCTACAACGGGAACACAGATACGCAGTATTTT	CSFAGTYNGNTDTQYF
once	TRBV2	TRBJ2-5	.	TGTGCCAGCAACGAGGTCTCTTTGGAGACCCAGTACTTC	CASNEVSLETQYF
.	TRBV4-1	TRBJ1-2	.	TGCGCCAGCAGCCAAGATAGGAATTTCTATGGCTACACCTTC	CASSQDRNFYGYTF